This T cell receptor beta chain originates from a study of blood T cell repertoires in COVID-19. Study-level information: T cells, B-cell-depleted T cells, or PBMCs supplied cDNA or gDNA.

In the source study's methods: Cell counts per sample came from amplifying reference gene primers. Sequencing was performed with immunoSEQ multiplex PCR; in TCRdb, only in-frame clones are kept and a portion is missing. V, J and clone size reflect that table, while D and trimming were determined from the DNA. The table has some 74,000 clones, approximately 80% seen once; the top ten hold approximately 12%. Germline V gene lookup returns CDR1 LNHDA and CDR2 SQIVND (reference sequence). The CDR3 has 14 amino acids. Trimming removed 7 bases from V and 5 bases from J, with 17 bases in between. Sample: peripheral blood. The receptor's source is a human donor in a cohort sampled during active COVID-19. The chain couples TRBV19 to TRBJ1-1; tentatively, D is TRBD1 (6 bases). CDR3 loop: CASIPGHRRTEAFF. The CDR3 coding sequence is TGTGCCAGTATTCCGGGACACCGAAGGACTGAAGCTTTCTTT.